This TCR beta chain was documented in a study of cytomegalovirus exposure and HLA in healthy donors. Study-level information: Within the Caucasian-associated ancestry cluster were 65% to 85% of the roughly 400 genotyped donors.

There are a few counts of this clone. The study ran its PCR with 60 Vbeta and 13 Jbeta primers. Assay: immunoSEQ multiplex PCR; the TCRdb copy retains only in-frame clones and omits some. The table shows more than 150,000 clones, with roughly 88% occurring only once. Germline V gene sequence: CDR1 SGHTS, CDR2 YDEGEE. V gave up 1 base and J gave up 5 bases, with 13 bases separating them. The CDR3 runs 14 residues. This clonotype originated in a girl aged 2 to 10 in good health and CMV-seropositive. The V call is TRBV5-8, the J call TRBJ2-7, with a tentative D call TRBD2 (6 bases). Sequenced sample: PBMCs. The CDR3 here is CASSLSGGANEQYF. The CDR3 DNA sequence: TGTGCCAGCAGCTTGAGCGGAGGGGCAAACGAGCAGTACTTC.